Listed here are 8 T cell receptor beta chains from one sample, sequenced in a study of T cell responses to AZD1222 COVID-19 vaccine. Sequenced by immunoSEQ multiplex PCR; TCRdb stores in-frame clones only, minus some. There are roughly 120,000 clones in the sample; about 82% occur only once, and roughly a sixth lies in the top ten. The source material was peripheral blood, sampled 28 days after the second AZD1222 dose. The source of these receptors is an adult who received the AZD1222 COVID-19 vaccine.

The gene calls are TRBV29-1 and TRBJ2-3; 13 nucleotides agree with TRBD2. V lost 4 bases, J lost 0 bases, and 7 bases stayed unmatched. There are 17 residues in the CDR3. CDR1 is SQVTM, CDR2 ANQGSEA, per germline. CDR3 in DNA: TGCAGCGTTGGGGTCGGACTAGCGGGGGTTAGCACAGATACGCAGTATTTT. This translates into CSVGVGLAGVSTDTQYF.

The chain employs TRBV29-1 and TRBJ1-1; TRBD1 agrees at 10 bases. After removal of 1 base from V and 4 bases from J, the junction contained 9 bases not matched to a gene. This CDR3 contains 16 residues. CDR1 and CDR2 from the germline V gene are SQVTM and ANQGSEA. CDR3 nucleotide sequence: TGCAGCGTTGAAGGACAGGGGGCCTCTTTTGGCACTGAAGCTTTCTTT. As protein: CSVEGQGASFGTEAFF.

This clone was counted only a few times. The chain links TRBV4-1 to TRBJ2-1; 7 nucleotides match TRBD2. From germline, CDR1 is MGHRA and CDR2 YSYEKL. The CDR3 is 17 amino acids. The ends lost 0 bases at V and 8 bases at J; junction bases unmatched: 13. The CDR3 protein is CASSQESLASSGDEQFF. CDR3 nucleotides: TGCGCCAGCAGCCAAGAGTCACTAGCGTCGAGTGGCGATGAGCAGTTCTTC.

This clone was seen just once. The chain recombines TRBV5-1 with TRBJ2-1; 8 bases are a match to TRBD2. CDR1 is SGHRS and CDR2 is YFSETQ in the germline V gene. The V and J ends lost 2 bases and 0 bases, in that order; junction bases with no gene match: 4. The CDR3 loop spans 16 amino acids. CDR3 bases: TGCGCCAGCAGCTTAGCGGGGGCGAGCTCCTACAATGAGCAGTTCTTC. Residues: CASSLAGASSYNEQFF.

The gene calls are TRBV9 and TRBJ2-5; 7 nucleotides agree with TRBD1. From germline, CDR1 is SGDLS and CDR2 YYNGEE. This CDR3 spans 13 amino acids. V shed 2 bases, J shed 5 bases, and the junction held 3 bases outside the gene matches. In DNA form, the CDR3 reads TGTGCCAGCAGCGTGGGGACAGTTGAGACCCAGTACTTC. It codes for CASSVGTVETQYF.

The chain links TRBV27 to TRBJ1-2, with 9 bases fitting TRBD1. CDR1 is MNHEY, CDR2 SMNVEV, per germline (reference sequence). V was clipped by 5 bases and J by 8 bases; unmatched bases: 12. The CDR3 runs to 15 residues. The CDR3 loop is CASSLARGQGSGYTF. The CDR3 coding sequence is TGTGCCAGCAGTCTTGCCCGAGGACAGGGGAGCGGCTACACCTTC.

This sequence joins TRBV2 and TRBJ2-7, with 7 bases identical to TRBD1. Per the germline V gene, CDR1 is SNHLY and CDR2 is FYNNEI. The CDR3 spans 15 residues. V was clipped by 6 bases and J by 6 bases; unmatched bases: 14. CDR3 residues: CASRRSPRTGAEQYF. The CDR3 DNA follows: TGTGCCAGCAGACGAAGTCCCCGGACAGGTGCCGAGCAGTACTTC.

This clone was seen once. The chain recombines TRBV27 with TRBJ2-7; 8 bases line up with TRBD1. The trim removed 5 bases at V and 2 bases at J, leaving 5 bases unmatched. Germline CDR1 is MNHEY and CDR2 is SMNVEV (reference sequence). The CDR3 runs to 14 residues. The CDR3, as DNA: TGTGCCAGCAGTACGACAGGGGTTGCCTACGAGCAGTACTTC. Translated: CASSTTGVAYEQYF.